Each of the 30 T cell receptor beta chains below was sequenced from the same sample in a study of T-cell reconstitution after alpha-beta-depleted transplantation in children. A TCRbeta library incorporating unique molecular identifiers was prepared. One entry per CDR3 protein, called by TCRdb with MiXCR from the PCR reads. Of 70,000 to 95,000 distinct CDR3 sequences listed, more than 10% are singletons. The source was PBMCs from the stem cell graft donor, collected from the stem cell graft. All receptors come from a human donor who donated a stem cell graft to a child with inherited bone marrow failure.

In its sample, this clonotype was seen many times. This sequence joins TRBV6-5 and TRBJ1-2; D gene ambiguous. Between the trimmed V and J ends, which lost 6 bases and 0 bases, there was a span of 8 bases. CDR3 size: 13 residues. Germline CDR1 MNHEY, CDR2 SVGAGI. The CDR3 DNA reads TGTGCCAGCAGCCCAGTTTCTAACTATGGCTACACCTTC. The encoded protein is CASSPVSNYGYTF.

The chain carries TRBV19 and TRBJ1-5, with D maybe TRBD1 (6 bases). CDR1 and CDR2 from the germline V gene are LNHDA and SQIVND (reference sequence). The CDR3 length is 15 residues. V was cut by 8 bases and J by 3 bases, with 17 bases left in between. The CDR3 nucleotides are TGTGCCAGTTCGAGGGCGGGGGGCATCAATCAGCCCCAGCATTTT. Translated: CASSRAGGINQPQHF.

The table lists this clonotype with many counts. The rearrangement uses TRBV7-2 and TRBJ2-1; D ambiguous. There are 12 residues in the CDR3. The germline gives CDR1 SGHTA, CDR2 FQGNSA. Trimming took 5 bases from V and 5 from J, leaving 7 bases between them. The CDR3 sequence: CASSPGHNEQFF. CDR3 DNA: TGTGCCAGCAGCCCCGGGCACAATGAGCAGTTCTTC.

This clonotype was seen only once. CDR3 DNA sequence: TGCGCCAGCAGCACGGGAAGGGAGGGGAGCTATGGCTACACCTTC. This gives the protein CASSTGREGSYGYTF. J is TRBJ1-2 and V is TRBV4-3, with D maybe TRBD1 (5 bases). Trimming pared 5 bases from V and 4 bases from J, leaving 17 bases between. Per the germline V gene, CDR1 is LGHNA and CDR2 is YSLEER. The CDR3 runs 15 residues.

This clonotype was recorded at least ten times. The chain recombines TRBV29-1 with TRBJ1-1; tentative D call: TRBD1 (5 bases). The CDR3 sequence is 13 residues long. Germline V gives CDR1 SQVTM, CDR2 ANQGSEA. V lost 6 bases, J lost 5 bases, and 16 bases lay in between. CDR3 sequence: CSVQRRRGTEAFF. The CDR3 DNA follows: TGCAGCGTCCAAAGAAGGAGGGGAACTGAAGCTTTCTTT.

In its sample, this clonotype was seen many times. The V gene is TRBV19, the J gene TRBJ1-1; the D gene is possibly TRBD1 (6 bases). V shed 5 bases and J shed 1 base, with 20 bases lying between them. The CDR3 has 17 residues. Germline V gene data show CDR1 as LNHDA and CDR2 as SQIVND (reference sequence). The DNA of the CDR3 is TGTGCCAGTAGTCGCACGGGGACAACGTCCCCGAACACTGAAGCTTTCTTT. Residues: CASSRTGTTSPNTEAFF.

This clonotype was observed many times. The chain combines TRBV20-1 with TRBJ2-7, with 7 positions matching TRBD1. Trimming removed 0 bases from V and 4 bases from J; junction bases left unmatched: 3. This CDR3 is 13 amino acids long. From germline, CDR1 is DFQATT and CDR2 SNEGSKA (reference sequence). Written as DNA, the CDR3 is TGCAGTGCTAGAGACAGGGGGTTTTACGAGCAGTACTTC. As protein: CSARDRGFYEQYF.

There are many counts of this clonotype. V and J are TRBV5-1 and TRBJ1-1; TRBD1 might be the D (5 bases). Germline CDR1 SGHRS, CDR2 YFSETQ. Trimming removed 3 bases at V and 3 bases at J, with 15 bases between. CDR3 size: 15 residues. The CDR3 DNA sequence: TGCGCCAGCAGCTCCCTTGGGAGGGGCGACACTGAAGCTTTCTTT. Residues: CASSSLGRGDTEAFF.

This clonotype was counted at least ten times. This sequence joins TRBV7-9 and TRBJ2-1; 8 nucleotides line up with TRBD2. The CDR3 is 14 amino acids. J was trimmed by 7 bases and V by 6 bases; bases with no gene match: 8. Germline V lookup: CDR1 SEHNR, CDR2 FQNEAQ (reference sequence). The CDR3 protein is CASSSRTSNNEQFF. The CDR3 DNA sequence: TGTGCCAGCAGTTCGAGGACTAGCAATAATGAGCAGTTCTTC.

This clonotype has only a few counts. V and J are TRBV3-1 and TRBJ2-1, with 9 bases matching TRBD2. Per germline, CDR1 LGHDT and CDR2 YNNKEL (reference sequence). The CDR3 is 17 amino acids. V lost 1 base to trimming and J lost 8 bases; unmatched junction nucleotides: 12. In DNA, the CDR3 is TGTGCCAGCAGCCAAGTCCTTCCTGGCGGGAGGGGCTATGAGCAGTTCTTC. Protein sequence: CASSQVLPGGRGYEQFF.

This clonotype was found many times. J is TRBJ1-2 and V is TRBV11-2; D might be TRBD1 (6 bases). CDR3 length: 15 residues. The V gene lost 0 bases and the J gene lost 6 bases, with 14 bases spanning the gap. In germline, CDR1 is SGHAT, CDR2 FQNNGV. This CDR3 reads CASSLDGGPLNGYTF. The CDR3 coding sequence is TGTGCCAGCAGCTTAGATGGGGGGCCTCTGAATGGCTACACCTTC.

This clonotype was counted many times. This chain joins TRBV4-3 and TRBJ2-1, with a possible D match to TRBD2 (5 bases). The CDR3 has 18 amino acids. Germline V lookup: CDR1 LGHNA, CDR2 YSLEER. Trimming stripped 0 bases from V and 6 bases from J, with 21 bases between. CDR3 protein: CASSQERGLLGMVNEQFF. Here the CDR3 DNA reads TGCGCCAGCAGCCAAGAACGGGGTCTACTCGGGATGGTCAATGAGCAGTTCTTC.

This clonotype has at least ten counts. The chain is built from TRBV11-2 and TRBJ2-5; the D gene is possibly TRBD2 (5 bases). The CDR3 loop spans 16 amino acids. V lost 5 bases to trimming and J lost 5 bases, with 21 bases between them. Germline V gene sequence: CDR1 SGHAT, CDR2 FQNNGV. CDR3 coding DNA: TGTGCCAGCAGCCGACTCGCGGGTCTTCATCGCGAGACCCAGTACTTC. It translates to CASSRLAGLHRETQYF.

The J gene is TRBJ1-2, the V gene TRBV27; no clear D. V was clipped by 4 bases and J by 4 bases, with 13 bases between them. CDR1 and CDR2 from the germline V gene are MNHEY and SMNVEV (reference sequence). The CDR3 loop spans 14 amino acids. This CDR3 is CASSYKQESYGYTF. The CDR3 coding sequence is TGTGCCAGCAGTTATAAACAAGAAAGCTATGGCTACACCTTC.

In its sample, this clonotype was seen many times. CDR3 sequence: CASSHGGPRGELFF. The DNA for the CDR3 is TGTGCCAGCAGCCACGGAGGGCCGAGGGGGGAGCTGTTTTTT. This sequence joins TRBV3-1 and TRBJ2-2, with a possible D match to TRBD2 (6 bases). The CDR3 length is 14 residues. Germline V gene sequence: CDR1 LGHDT, CDR2 YNNKEL (reference sequence). Trimming took off 3 bases at V and 8 bases at J, with 13 bases between the two ends.

The chain joins TRBV24-1 to TRBJ2-1; 9 bases fit TRBD2. Germline V gene sequence: CDR1 KGHDR, CDR2 SFDVKD. This CDR3 region has 16 residues. V shed 4 bases and J 8 bases; nucleotides not matched to a gene: 11. CDR3 DNA: TGTGCCACCAGTGACCGGAGCGGGAGGCTTGAGGATGAGCAGTTCTTC. Translating it yields CATSDRSGRLEDEQFF.

The sample holds many counts of this clonotype. V gene TRBV12-3 or TRBV12-4 combines with J gene TRBJ1-3; 11 bases are shared with TRBD1. CDR3 length: 18 amino acids. The V gene end was trimmed by 1 base and the J gene end by 2 bases; junction bases not matched to a gene: 7. CDR3 sequence (DNA): TGTGCCAGCAGTTTAGAGGACAGGGGGCGTCGGACTGGAAACACCATATATTTT. Its protein is CASSLEDRGRRTGNTIYF.

This clonotype came up a few times. This rearrangement joins TRBV20-1 to TRBJ2-1; 7 bases are shared with TRBD1. CDR3 length equals 15 residues. The V segment lost 5 bases and the J segment 5 bases; nucleotides outside the gene matches: 12. CDR1 and CDR2 (germline): DFQATT, SNEGSKA (reference sequence). The CDR3 sequence is CSAAQGLSRHNEQFF. The CDR3 DNA reads TGCAGTGCTGCACAGGGGCTCAGTCGGCACAATGAGCAGTTCTTC.

The chain combines TRBV6-1 with TRBJ2-1; tentatively, D is TRBD1 (5 bases). Trimming stripped 8 bases from V and 4 bases from J, with 15 bases between. This CDR3 comprises 14 residues. CDR1 is MNHNS, CDR2 SASEGT, per germline. The DNA for the CDR3 is TGTGCCAGCTCCTCGGACACGACTTACAATGAGCAGTTCTTC. Residues: CASSSDTTYNEQFF.

This clonotype was detected many times. The gene calls are TRBV5-1 and TRBJ1-1; weak D call: TRBD1 (6 bases). The V and J ends lost 0 bases and 0 bases respectively, with 12 bases between them. The length of the CDR3 is 16 residues. Looked up from germline, CDR1 is SGHRS and CDR2 is YFSETQ. CDR3 loop: CASSLAQGGMNTEAFF. Written as DNA, the CDR3 is TGCGCCAGCAGCTTGGCACAGGGCGGCATGAACACTGAAGCTTTCTTT.

This clonotype was recorded many times. The V call is TRBV2, the J call TRBJ2-7; the match to TRBD1 covers 9 bases. The CDR3 consists of 13 residues. Germline CDR1 is SNHLY and CDR2 is FYNNEI. Trimming at V came to 7 bases and at J to 0 bases, leaving 1 base not matched to a gene. The chain's CDR3 is CASTGQGSYEQYF. Written as DNA, the CDR3 is TGTGCCAGCACGGGACAGGGCTCCTACGAGCAGTACTTC.

This clonotype was detected ten times or more. The chain has TRBV18 and TRBJ1-1; 7 positions agree with TRBD1. CDR1 is KGHSH, CDR2 LQKENI, per germline. Trimming removed 0 bases from V and 0 bases from J; junction bases left unmatched: 7. The CDR3 has 17 amino acids. CDR3 residues: CASSPPLPGGMNTEAFF. In DNA form, the CDR3 reads TGTGCCAGCTCACCACCGCTTCCAGGGGGGATGAACACTGAAGCTTTCTTT. Using reference TRBV18 and TRBJ1-1 for the parts outside the CDR3, the full variable domain is NAGVMQNPRHLVRRRGQEARLRCSPMKGHSHVYWYRQLPEEGLKFMVYLQKENIIDESGMPKERFSAEFPKEGPSILRIQQVVRGDSAAYFCASSPPLPGGMNTEAFFGQGTRLTVV.

This clonotype was counted ten times or more. J is TRBJ2-7 and V is TRBV6-2 or TRBV6-3; TRBD2 agrees at 7 bases. The CDR3 extends over 15 amino acids. CDR1 and CDR2 (germline): MNHEY, SVGEGT. Losses at the gene ends were 6 bases for V and 3 bases for J; bases not matched to a gene: 11. CDR3 sequence (DNA): TGTGCCAGCAGCCCTGTGCTCCGGGACTACTACGAGCAGTACTTC. Translating gives CASSPVLRDYYEQYF.

Many counts were recorded for this clonotype. The rearrangement joins TRBV12-3 or TRBV12-4 to TRBJ2-1; tentative D call: TRBD2 (5 bases). V dropped 2 bases and J dropped 8 bases, with 13 bases sitting between them. The CDR3 spans 14 residues. The CDR3 sequence is CASSLKEGSDEQFF. CDR3 nucleotide sequence: TGTGCCAGCAGTTTAAAAGAGGGTTCGGATGAGCAGTTCTTC.

The table lists this clonotype with many counts. The V call is TRBV20-1, the J call TRBJ2-3; the match to TRBD2 covers 11 bases. J was trimmed by 5 bases and V by 5 bases; bases with no gene match: 6. This CDR3 is built from 14 residues. Germline lookup yields CDR1 DFQATT and CDR2 SNEGSKA (reference sequence). The CDR3 bases are TGCAGTGCTCCTCCTAGCGGGGGGATAGATACGCAGTATTTT. Translated: CSAPPSGGIDTQYF.

V gene TRBV15 combines with J gene TRBJ2-4; D is undetermined. The CDR3 runs to 15 residues. V was trimmed by 5 bases and J by 2 bases, leaving 13 bases between them. Germline CDR1 is LNHNV and CDR2 is YYDKDF (reference sequence). Written as DNA, the CDR3 is TGTGCCACCAGCCCGGGTGGGTTGACCAAAAACATTCAGTACTTC. Its translation: CATSPGGLTKNIQYF.

This clonotype was picked up many times. The chain uses TRBV20-1 and TRBJ2-7, with TRBD1 matching over 8 bases. This CDR3 comprises 13 residues. J lost 5 bases, V lost 3 bases, and 6 bases had no gene match. CDR1 DFQATT and CDR2 SNEGSKA come from the germline V gene (reference sequence). The CDR3 coding sequence is TGCAGTGCTAGGTACAGGGGGAACGACGAGCAGTACTTC. This gives the protein CSARYRGNDEQYF.

At least ten counts were recorded for this clonotype. The V call is TRBV7-3, the J call TRBJ2-5, with no clear D. The ends were cut back, 4 bases at V and 5 bases at J, with 11 bases in the middle. Germline lookup yields CDR1 SGHTA and CDR2 FQGTGA. The CDR3 consists of 13 residues. DNA of the CDR3: TGTGCCAGCAGCTCCCACCTTGGGGAGACCCAGTACTTC. It encodes CASSSHLGETQYF.

This clonotype came up many times. This chain connects TRBV24-1 to TRBJ2-5; D may be TRBD2 (6 bases). The CDR3 spans 16 residues. The V end was cut by 4 bases, the J end by 0 bases, with 14 bases between. Per germline, CDR1 KGHDR and CDR2 SFDVKD. CDR3 region: CATSDPGGADQETQYF. The CDR3 bases are TGTGCCACCAGTGACCCCGGAGGGGCCGACCAAGAGACCCAGTACTTC.

This clonotype came up many times. This chain connects TRBV7-2 to TRBJ2-3; D gene ambiguous. This CDR3 has 17 residues. CDR1 SGHTA and CDR2 FQGNSA come from the germline V gene. V lost 6 bases, J lost 0 bases, and 19 bases lay in between. CDR3 protein: CASSSLHVTSSTDTQYF. CDR3 nucleotides: TGTGCCAGCAGTTCCCTCCATGTGACTTCTAGCACAGATACGCAGTATTTT.